Reported below is one T cell receptor (beta chain). This specimen comes from a study of CD8+ T cells in alopecia areata. Study at large: Treatment of the treated patients consisted of oral tofacitinib, 5 to 10 mg twice daily.

The germline V gene encodes CDR1 SGHDN and CDR2 FVKESK. Trimming stripped 0 bases from V and 5 bases from J, with 4 bases between. This CDR3 is built from 13 residues. Investigators isolated RNA and reverse transcribed it into cDNA to act as the sequencing template. The data were produced by immunoSEQ multiplex PCR, yet TCRdb's version contains in-frame clones alone and is incomplete. The data contain hundreds of thousands of clones, around three fifths of them singletons. This sequence was found in a human donor with alopecia areata. Sequenced material: CD4+ T cells sorted from blood, taken at week 0. The chain uses TRBV14 and TRBJ2-2; D not certain. Here the CDR3 DNA reads TGTGCCAGCAGCCAAGAGAGAACCGGGGAGCTGTTTTTT. It translates to CASSQERTGELFF.